The 2 T cell receptor beta chains reported below all come from one sample, sequenced in a study of breast tumors, draining lymph nodes, adjacent tissues. The lymph nodes were axillary draining lymph nodes from breast cancer patients. TCRdb reanalysed the multiplex PCR reads using MiXCR and keeps one entry per CDR3 protein. The sample comprises approximately 130,000 distinct CDR3 sequences, 21% of which are singletons, and 2.2% rests with the top ten. Sequencing used axillary lymph node tissue. The receptors stem from a female donor with breast cancer. Some clones in this sample may be carry-over from other donors' samples.

This chain joins TRBV28 and TRBJ1-2; TRBD1 might be the D (6 bases). This CDR3 region has 14 residues. V dropped 6 bases and J dropped 8 bases, with 19 bases sitting between them. The germline V gene has CDR1 MDHEN and CDR2 SYDVKM. CDR3 nucleotides: TGTGCCAGCAGACTAACAGGGAGTATCGGCGGCTACACCTTC. It is translated as CASRLTGSIGGYTF.

This clonotype was seen at least ten times. The CDR3, as DNA: TGTGCCAGCAGACTAGCGGGAGGGCCTGTCTACGAGCAGTACTTC. Its translation: CASRLAGGPVYEQYF. The chain couples TRBV6-6 to TRBJ2-7; 13 positions agree with TRBD2. This CDR3 has 15 residues. J was trimmed by 3 bases and V by 6 bases; bases with no gene match: 5. The germline CDR1 and CDR2 sequences are MNHNY and SVGAGI (reference sequence).